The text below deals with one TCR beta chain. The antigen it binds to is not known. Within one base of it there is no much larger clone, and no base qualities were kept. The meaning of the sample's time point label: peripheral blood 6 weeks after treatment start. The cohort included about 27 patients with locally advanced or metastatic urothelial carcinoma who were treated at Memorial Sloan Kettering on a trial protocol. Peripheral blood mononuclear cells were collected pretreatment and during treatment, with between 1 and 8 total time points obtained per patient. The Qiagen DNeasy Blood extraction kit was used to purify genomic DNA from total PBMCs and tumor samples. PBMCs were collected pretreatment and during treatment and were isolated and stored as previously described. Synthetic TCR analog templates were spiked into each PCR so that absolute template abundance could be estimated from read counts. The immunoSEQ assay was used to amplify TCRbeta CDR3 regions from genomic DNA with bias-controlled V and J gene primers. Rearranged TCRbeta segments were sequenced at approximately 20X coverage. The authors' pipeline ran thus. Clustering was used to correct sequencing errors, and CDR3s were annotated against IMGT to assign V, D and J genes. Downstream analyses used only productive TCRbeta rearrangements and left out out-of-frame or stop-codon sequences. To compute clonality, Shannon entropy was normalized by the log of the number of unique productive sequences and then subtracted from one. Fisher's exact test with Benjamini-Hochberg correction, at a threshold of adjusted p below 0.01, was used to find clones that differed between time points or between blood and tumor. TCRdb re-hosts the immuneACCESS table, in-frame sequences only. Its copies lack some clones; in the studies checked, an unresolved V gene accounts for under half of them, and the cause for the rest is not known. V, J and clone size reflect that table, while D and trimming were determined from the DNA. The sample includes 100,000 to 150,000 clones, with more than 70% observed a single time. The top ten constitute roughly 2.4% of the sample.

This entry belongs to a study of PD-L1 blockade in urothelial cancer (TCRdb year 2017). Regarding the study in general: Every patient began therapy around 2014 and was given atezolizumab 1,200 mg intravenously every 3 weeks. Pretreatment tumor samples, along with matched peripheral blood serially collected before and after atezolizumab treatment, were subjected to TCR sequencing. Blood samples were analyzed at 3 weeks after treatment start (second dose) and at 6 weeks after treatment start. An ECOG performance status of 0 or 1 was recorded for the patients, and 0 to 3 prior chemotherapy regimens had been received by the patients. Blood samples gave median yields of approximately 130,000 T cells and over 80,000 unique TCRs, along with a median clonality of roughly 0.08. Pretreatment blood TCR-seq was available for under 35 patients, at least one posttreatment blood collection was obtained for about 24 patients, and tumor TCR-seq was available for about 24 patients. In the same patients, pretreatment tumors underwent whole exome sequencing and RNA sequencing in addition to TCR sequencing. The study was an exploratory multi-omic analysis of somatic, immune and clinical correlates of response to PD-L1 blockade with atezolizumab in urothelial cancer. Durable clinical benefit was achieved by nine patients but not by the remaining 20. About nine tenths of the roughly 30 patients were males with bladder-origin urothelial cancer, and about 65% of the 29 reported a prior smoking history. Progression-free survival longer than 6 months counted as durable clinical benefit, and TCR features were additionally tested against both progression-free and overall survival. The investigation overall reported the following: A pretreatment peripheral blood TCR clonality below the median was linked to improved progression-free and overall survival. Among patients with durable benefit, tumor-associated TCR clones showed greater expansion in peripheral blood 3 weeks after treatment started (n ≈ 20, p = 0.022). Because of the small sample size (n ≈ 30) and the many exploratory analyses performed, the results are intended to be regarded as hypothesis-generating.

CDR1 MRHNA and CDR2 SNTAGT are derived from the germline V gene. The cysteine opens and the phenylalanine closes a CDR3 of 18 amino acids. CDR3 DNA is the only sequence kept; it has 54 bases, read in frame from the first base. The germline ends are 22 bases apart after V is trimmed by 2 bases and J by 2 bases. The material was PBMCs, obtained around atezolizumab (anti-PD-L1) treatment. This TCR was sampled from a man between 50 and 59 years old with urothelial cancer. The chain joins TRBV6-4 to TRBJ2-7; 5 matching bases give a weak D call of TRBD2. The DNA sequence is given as TGTGCCAGCAGTGACCCAGAGAACGGACGGAGGAAGACCTACGAGCAGTACTTC. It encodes CASSDPENGRRKTYEQYF.